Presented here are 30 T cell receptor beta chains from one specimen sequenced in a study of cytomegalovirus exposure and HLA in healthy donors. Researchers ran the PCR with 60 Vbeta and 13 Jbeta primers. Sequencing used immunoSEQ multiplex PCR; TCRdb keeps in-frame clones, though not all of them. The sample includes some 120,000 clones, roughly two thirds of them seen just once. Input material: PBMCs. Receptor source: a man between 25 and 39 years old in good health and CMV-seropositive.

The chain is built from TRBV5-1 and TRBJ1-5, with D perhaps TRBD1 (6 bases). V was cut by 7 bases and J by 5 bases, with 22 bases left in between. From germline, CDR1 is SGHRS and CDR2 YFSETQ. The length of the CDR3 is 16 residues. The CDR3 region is CASRGLWEGVDQPQHF. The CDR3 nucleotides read TGCGCCAGCCGGGGGTTATGGGAGGGGGTCGATCAGCCCCAGCATTTT.

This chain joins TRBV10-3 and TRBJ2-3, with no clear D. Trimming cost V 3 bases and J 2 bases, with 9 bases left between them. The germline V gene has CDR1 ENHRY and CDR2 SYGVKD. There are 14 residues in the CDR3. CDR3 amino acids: CAISDWPDTDTQYF. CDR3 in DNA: TGTGCCATCAGTGATTGGCCCGACACAGATACGCAGTATTTT.

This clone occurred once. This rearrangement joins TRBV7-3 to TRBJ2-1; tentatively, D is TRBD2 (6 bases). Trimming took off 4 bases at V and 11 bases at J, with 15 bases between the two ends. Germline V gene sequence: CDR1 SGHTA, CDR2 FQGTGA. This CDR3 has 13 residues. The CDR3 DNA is TGTGCCAGCAGCTCCTCCGGAGGGAACAAGCAGTTCTTC. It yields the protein CASSSSGGNKQFF.

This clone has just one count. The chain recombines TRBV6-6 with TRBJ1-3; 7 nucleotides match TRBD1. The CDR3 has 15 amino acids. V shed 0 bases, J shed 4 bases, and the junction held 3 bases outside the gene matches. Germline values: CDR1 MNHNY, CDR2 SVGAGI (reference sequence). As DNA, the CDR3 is TGTGCCAGCAGTTACTCCGGGACAGCCGGAAACACCATATATTTT. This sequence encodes CASSYSGTAGNTIYF.

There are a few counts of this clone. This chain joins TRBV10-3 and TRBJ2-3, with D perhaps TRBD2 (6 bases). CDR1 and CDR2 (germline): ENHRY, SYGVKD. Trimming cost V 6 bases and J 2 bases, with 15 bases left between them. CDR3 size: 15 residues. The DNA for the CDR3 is TGTGCCATCAGCATAGGACTACCACTCACAGATACGCAGTATTTT. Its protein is CAISIGLPLTDTQYF.

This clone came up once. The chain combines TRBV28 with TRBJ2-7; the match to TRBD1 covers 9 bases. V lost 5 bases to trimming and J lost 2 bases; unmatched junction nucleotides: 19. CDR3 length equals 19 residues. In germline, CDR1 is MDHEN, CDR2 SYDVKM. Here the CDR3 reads CASSTEDRGTLGFPYEQYF. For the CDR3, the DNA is TGTGCCAGCAGTACCGAAGACAGGGGGACCCTAGGTTTCCCCTACGAGCAGTACTTC.

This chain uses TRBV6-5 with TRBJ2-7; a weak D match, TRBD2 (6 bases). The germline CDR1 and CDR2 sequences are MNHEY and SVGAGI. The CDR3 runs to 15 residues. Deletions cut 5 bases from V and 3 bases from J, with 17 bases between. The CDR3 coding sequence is TGTGCCAGCAGTGCAATCGCCGGGACTCTCTACGAGCAGTACTTC. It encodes CASSAIAGTLYEQYF.

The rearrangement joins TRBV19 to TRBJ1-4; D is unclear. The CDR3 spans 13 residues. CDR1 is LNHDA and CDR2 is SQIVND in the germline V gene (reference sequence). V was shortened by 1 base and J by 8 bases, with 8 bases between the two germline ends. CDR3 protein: CASSIGVREKLFF. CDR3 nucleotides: TGTGCCAGTAGTATAGGGGTCAGGGAAAAACTGTTTTTT.

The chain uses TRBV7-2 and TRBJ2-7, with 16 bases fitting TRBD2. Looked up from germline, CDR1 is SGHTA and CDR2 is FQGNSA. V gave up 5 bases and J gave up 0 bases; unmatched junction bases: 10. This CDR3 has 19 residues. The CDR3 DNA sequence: TGTGCCAGCAGCCCGGGGACTAGCGGGAGGGCCGGTCCCTCCTACGAGCAGTACTTC. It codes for CASSPGTSGRAGPSYEQYF. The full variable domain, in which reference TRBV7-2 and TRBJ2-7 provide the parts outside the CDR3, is GAGVSQSPSNKVTEKGKDVELRCDPISGHTALYWYRQSLGQGLEFLIYFQGNSAPDKSGLPSDRFSAERTGGSVSTLTIQRTQQEDSAVYLCASSPGTSGRAGPSYEQYFGPGTRLTVT.

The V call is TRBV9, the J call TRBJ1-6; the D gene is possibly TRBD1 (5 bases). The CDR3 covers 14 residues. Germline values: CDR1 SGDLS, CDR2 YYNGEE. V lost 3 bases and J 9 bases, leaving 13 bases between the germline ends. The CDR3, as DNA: TGTGCCAGCAGCGACCGCGGAGGGGTTTCACCCCTCCACTTT. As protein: CASSDRGGVSPLHF.

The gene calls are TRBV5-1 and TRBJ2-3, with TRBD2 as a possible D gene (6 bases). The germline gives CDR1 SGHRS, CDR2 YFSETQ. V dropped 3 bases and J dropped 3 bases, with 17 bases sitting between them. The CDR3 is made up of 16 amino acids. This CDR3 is CASSYLSTRGTDTQYF. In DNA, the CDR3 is TGCGCCAGCAGCTACTTGTCGACTAGAGGAACAGATACGCAGTATTTT.

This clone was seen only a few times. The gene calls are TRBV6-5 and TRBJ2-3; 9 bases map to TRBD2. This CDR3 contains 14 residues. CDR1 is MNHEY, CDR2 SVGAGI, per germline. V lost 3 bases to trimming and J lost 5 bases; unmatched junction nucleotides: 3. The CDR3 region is CASSYGGREDTQYF. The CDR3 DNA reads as TGTGCCAGCAGTTATGGCGGGAGGGAAGATACGCAGTATTTT.

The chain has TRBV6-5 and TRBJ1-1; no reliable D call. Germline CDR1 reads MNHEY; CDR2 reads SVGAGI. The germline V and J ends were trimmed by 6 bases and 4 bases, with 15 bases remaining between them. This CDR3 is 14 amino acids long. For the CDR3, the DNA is TGTGCCAGCAGACACTCCGGGAGAGGCACTGAAGCTTTCTTT. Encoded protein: CASRHSGRGTEAFF.

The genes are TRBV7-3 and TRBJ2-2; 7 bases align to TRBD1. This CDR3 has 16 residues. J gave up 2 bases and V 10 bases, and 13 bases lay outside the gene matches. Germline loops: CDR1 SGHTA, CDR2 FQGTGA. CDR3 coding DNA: TGTGCCACCGCGCTGAGTGGGACAGTAAACACCGGGGAGCTGTTTTTT. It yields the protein CATALSGTVNTGELFF. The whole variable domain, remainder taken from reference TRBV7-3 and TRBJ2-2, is GAGVSQTPSNKVTEKGKYVELRCDPISGHTALYWYRQSLGQGPEFLIYFQGTGAADDSGLPNDRFFAVRPEGSVSTLKIQRTERGDSAVYLCATALSGTVNTGELFFGEGSRLTVL.

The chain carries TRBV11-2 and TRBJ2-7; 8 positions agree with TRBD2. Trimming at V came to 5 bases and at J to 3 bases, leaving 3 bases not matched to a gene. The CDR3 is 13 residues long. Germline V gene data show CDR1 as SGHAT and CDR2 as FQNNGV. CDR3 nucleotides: TGTGCCAGCAGCCCAGGGACTAGCTACGAGCAGTACTTC. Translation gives CASSPGTSYEQYF.

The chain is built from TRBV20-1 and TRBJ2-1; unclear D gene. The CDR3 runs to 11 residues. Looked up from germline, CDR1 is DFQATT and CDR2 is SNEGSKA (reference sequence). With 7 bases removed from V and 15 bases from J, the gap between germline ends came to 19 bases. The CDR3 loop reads CSVLTTYRRFF. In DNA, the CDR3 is TGCAGTGTTCTCACGACATATCGAAGGTTCTTC.

The CDR3 nucleotides read TGTGCCAGCAGCCCAAGGGGGGGGTACCAAGAGACCCAGTACTTC. Protein sequence: CASSPRGGYQETQYF. V and J are TRBV5-6 and TRBJ2-5; maybe TRBD2 (7 bases). The CDR3 extends over 15 amino acids. The V end lost 4 bases, the J end lost 0 bases, and 13 bases lay between the germline ends. Germline-derived CDR1 and CDR2 are SGHDT and YYEEEE.

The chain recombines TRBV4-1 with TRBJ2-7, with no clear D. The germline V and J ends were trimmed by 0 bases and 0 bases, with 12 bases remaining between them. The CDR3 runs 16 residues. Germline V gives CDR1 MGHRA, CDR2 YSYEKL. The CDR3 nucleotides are TGCGCCAGCAGCCAAGATCGCGGTGCCCCCTCCTACGAGCAGTACTTC. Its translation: CASSQDRGAPSYEQYF.

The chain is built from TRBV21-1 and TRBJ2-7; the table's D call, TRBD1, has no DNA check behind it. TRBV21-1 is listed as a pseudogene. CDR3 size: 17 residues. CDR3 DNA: TGTGCCAGCAGCAAGGCAACCGGGACACAACATTCCTACGAGCAGTACTTC. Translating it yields CASSKATGTQHSYEQYF.

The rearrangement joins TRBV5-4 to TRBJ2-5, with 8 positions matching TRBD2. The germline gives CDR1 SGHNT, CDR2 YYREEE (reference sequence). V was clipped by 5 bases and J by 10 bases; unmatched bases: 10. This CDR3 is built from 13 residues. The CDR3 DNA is TGTGCCAGCAGGCTGTACCGGGGGGGGGACCAGTACTTC. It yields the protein CASRLYRGGDQYF.

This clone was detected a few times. CDR3 protein: CASSYTGGARFSTEAFF. CDR3 coding DNA: TGTGCCAGCAGTTATACAGGGGGCGCGAGATTCAGCACTGAAGCTTTCTTT. This chain connects TRBV2 to TRBJ1-1; 9 nucleotides match TRBD1. This CDR3 comprises 17 residues. Germline CDR1 is SNHLY and CDR2 is FYNNEI. V lost 5 bases and J lost 4; bases outside the gene matches: 14.

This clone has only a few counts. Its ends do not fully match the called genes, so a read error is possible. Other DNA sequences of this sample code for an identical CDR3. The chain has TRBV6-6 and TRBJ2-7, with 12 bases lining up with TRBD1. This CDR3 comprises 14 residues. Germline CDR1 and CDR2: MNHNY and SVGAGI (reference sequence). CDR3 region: CASRAGQGAYEQYF. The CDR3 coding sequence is TGTGCCAGCAGAGCGGGACAGGGGGCCTATGAGCAGTACTTC.

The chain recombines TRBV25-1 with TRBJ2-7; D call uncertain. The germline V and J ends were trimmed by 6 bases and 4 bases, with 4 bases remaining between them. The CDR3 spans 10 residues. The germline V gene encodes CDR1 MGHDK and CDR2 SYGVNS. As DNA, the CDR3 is TGTGCCAGCAGCCTTTACGAGCAGTACTTC. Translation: CASSLYEQYF.

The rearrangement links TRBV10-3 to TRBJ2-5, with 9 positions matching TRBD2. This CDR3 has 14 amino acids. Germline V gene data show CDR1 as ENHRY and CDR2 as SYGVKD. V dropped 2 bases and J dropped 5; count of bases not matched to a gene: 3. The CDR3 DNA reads TGTGCCATCAGTGAGGCGGGAGGGGAGGAGACCCAGTACTTC. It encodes CAISEAGGEETQYF.

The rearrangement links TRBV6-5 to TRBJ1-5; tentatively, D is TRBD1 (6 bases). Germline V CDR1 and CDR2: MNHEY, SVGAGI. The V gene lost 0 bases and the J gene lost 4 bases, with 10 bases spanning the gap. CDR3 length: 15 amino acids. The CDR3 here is CASSYSGGGNQPQHF. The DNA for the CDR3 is TGTGCCAGCAGTTACTCTGGGGGCGGAAATCAGCCCCAGCATTTT.

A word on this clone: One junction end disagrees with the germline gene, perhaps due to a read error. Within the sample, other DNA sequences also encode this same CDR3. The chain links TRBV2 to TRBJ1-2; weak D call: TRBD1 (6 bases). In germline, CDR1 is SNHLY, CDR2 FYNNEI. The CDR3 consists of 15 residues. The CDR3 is CASSEDRAPYNGYTF. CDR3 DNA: TGTGCCAGCAGTGAAGACAGGGCTCCTTACAATGGCTATACCTTC.

CDR3 sequence: CASSSEGRKNTEAFF. The CDR3 DNA reads TGTGCCAGCAGCTCGGAGGGACGGAAGAACACTGAAGCTTTCTTT. The genes are TRBV13 and TRBJ1-1; D possibly corresponds to TRBD1 (5 bases). The germline gives CDR1 PRHDT, CDR2 FYEKMQ (reference sequence). The V end was cut by 4 bases, the J end by 1 base, with 13 bases between. The CDR3 sequence is 15 residues long.

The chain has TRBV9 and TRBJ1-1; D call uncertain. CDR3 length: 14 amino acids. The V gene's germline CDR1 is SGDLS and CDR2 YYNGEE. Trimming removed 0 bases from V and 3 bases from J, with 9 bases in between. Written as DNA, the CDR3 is TGTGCCAGCAGCGTAGGCGCACGAGACACTGAAGCTTTCTTT. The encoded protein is CASSVGARDTEAFF.

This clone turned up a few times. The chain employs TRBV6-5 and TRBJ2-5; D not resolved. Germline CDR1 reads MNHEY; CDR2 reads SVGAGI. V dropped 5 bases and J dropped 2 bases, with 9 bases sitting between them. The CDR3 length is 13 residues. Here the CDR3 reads CASSEAPQETQYF. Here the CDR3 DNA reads TGTGCCAGCAGTGAAGCGCCGCAAGAGACCCAGTACTTC.

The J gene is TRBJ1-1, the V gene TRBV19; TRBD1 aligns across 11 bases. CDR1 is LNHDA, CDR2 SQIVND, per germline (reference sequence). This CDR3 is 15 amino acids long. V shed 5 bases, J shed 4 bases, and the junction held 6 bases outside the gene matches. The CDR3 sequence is CASSPGQGAITEAFF. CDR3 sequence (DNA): TGTGCCAGTAGTCCCGGACAGGGGGCCATCACTGAAGCTTTCTTT.